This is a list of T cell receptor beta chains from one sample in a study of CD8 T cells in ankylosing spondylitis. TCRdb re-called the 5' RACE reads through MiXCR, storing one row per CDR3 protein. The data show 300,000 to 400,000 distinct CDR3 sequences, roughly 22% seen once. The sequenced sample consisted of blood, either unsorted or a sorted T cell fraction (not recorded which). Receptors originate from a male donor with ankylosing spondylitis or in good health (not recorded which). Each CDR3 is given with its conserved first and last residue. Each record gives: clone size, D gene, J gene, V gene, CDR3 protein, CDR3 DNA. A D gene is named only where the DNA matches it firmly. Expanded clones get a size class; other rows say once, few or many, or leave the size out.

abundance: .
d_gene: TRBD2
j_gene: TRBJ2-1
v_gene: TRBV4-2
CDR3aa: CASSQGVGLAGGEQFF
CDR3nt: TGTGCCAGCAGCCAAGGGGTGGGGCTAGCGGGTGGGGAGCAGTTCTTC

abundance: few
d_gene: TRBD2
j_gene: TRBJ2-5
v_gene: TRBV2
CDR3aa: CASTGSGPETQYF
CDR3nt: TGTGCCAGCACTGGTAGCGGGCCAGAGACCCAGTACTTC

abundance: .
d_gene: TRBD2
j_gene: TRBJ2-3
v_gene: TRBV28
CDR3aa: CASSPLAGISTDTQYF
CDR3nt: TGTGCCAGCAGTCCACTAGCGGGGATTAGCACAGATACGCAGTATTTT

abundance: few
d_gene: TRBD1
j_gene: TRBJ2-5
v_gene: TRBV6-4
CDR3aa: CASSDSSDRGMTQYF
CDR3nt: TGTGCCAGCAGTGACTCGAGCGACAGGGGGATGACCCAGTACTTC

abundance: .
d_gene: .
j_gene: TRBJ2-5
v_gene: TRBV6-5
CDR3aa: CASSSEWGHEQETQYF
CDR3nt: TGTGCCAGCAGCTCCGAGTGGGGACACGAACAAGAGACCCAGTACTTC

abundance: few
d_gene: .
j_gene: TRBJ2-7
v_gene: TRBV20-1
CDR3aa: CSAREHGYEQYF
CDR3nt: TGCAGTGCTAGAGAACACGGCTACGAGCAGTACTTC

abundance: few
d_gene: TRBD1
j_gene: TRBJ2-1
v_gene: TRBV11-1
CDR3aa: CASSSTITGANSYNEQFF
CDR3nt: TGTGCCAGCAGCTCCACTATAACAGGGGCGAACTCCTACAATGAGCAGTTCTTC

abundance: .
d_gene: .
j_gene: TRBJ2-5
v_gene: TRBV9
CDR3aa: CASRGPGDGKETQYF
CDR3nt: TGTGCCAGCAGAGGACCGGGAGACGGGAAAGAGACCCAGTACTTC

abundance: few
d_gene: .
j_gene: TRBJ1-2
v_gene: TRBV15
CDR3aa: CATSSPLEGYTF
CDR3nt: TGTGCCACCAGCTCCCCCCTAGAGGGCTACACCTTC

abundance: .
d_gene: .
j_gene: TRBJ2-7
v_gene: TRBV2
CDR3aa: CASSEGRASYYEQYF
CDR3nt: TGTGCCAGCAGTGAAGGCAGGGCCTCATACTACGAGCAGTACTTC

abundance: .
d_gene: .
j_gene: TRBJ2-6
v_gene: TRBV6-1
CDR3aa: CASQPILGANVLTF
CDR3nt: TGTGCCAGCCAACCTATTCTGGGGGCCAACGTCCTGACTTTC

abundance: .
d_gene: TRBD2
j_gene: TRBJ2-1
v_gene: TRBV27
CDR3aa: CASNLSSGGDEQFF
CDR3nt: TGTGCCAGCAATTTGTCTAGCGGGGGGGATGAGCAGTTCTTC

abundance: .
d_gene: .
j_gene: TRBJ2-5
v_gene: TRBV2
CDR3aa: CASSEGVGAQETQYF
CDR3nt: TGTGCCAGCAGTGAAGGTGTGGGGGCTCAAGAGACCCAGTACTTC

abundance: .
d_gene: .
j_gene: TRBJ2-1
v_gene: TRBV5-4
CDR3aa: CASSPESFSSYNEQFF
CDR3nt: TGTGCCAGCAGCCCAGAATCTTTCAGCTCCTACAATGAGCAGTTCTTC

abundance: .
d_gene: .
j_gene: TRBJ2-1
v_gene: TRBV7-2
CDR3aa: CASSLAVYEQFF
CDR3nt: TGTGCCAGCAGCTTAGCGGTATATGAGCAGTTCTTC

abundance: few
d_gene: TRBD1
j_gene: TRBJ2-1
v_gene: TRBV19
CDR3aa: CAASGQGNVNEQFF
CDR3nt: TGTGCCGCTTCGGGACAGGGGAACGTGAATGAGCAGTTCTTC

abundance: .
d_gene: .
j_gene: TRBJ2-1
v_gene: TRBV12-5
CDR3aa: CASGLARREQFF
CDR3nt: TGTGCTAGTGGTTTAGCTCGCCGAGAGCAGTTCTTC

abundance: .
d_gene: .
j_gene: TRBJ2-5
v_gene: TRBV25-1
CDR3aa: CASSEYYGEETQYF
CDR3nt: TGTGCCAGCAGTGAATATTACGGCGAAGAGACCCAGTACTTC